These 21 T cell receptor beta chains came from one sample sequenced in a study of blood T cell repertoires in COVID-19. The repertoire was sequenced with immunoSEQ multiplex PCR; TCRdb's copy has only in-frame clones and lacks some. The sample has approximately 440,000 clones; roughly 87% are singletons. Material: PBMCs or T cells enriched from blood (not recorded which). These receptors were taken from a woman between 18 and 30 years old who had recovered from COVID-19.

This clone was counted between two and nine times. Written as DNA, the CDR3 is TGTGCCAGCAGCCCGTACAGGATCTCTGGGGCCAACGTCCTGACTTTC. Its translation is CASSPYRISGANVLTF. The chain recombines TRBV5-6 with TRBJ2-6, with a tentative D call TRBD1 (5 bases). This CDR3 spans 16 amino acids. The germline V gene encodes CDR1 SGHDT and CDR2 YYEEEE. Trimming stripped 4 bases from V and 0 bases from J, with 11 bases between.

The chain links TRBV10-3 to TRBJ2-7, with 7 bases that match TRBD2. The CDR3 has 11 amino acids. The germline V gene has CDR1 ENHRY and CDR2 SYGVKD. V shed 6 bases, J shed 7 bases, and the junction held 3 bases outside the gene matches. CDR3 protein: CAIRRGLEQYF. The CDR3, as DNA: TGTGCCATCAGGCGGGGGTTGGAGCAGTACTTC.

This chain connects TRBV6-5 to TRBJ1-4, with D possibly TRBD1 on 5 matching bases. CDR1 is MNHEY, CDR2 SVGAGI, per germline. V dropped 0 bases and J dropped 4 bases, with 9 bases sitting between them. This CDR3 has 15 amino acids. The DNA for the CDR3 is TGTGCCAGCAGTTACTCCGGACAAGGTAATGAAAAACTGTTTTTT. It codes for CASSYSGQGNEKLFF.

Only one count was recorded for this clone. This chain connects TRBV19 to TRBJ2-7; tentative D call: TRBD1 (5 bases). The CDR3 runs 13 residues. With 1 base removed from V and 6 bases from J, the gap between germline ends came to 10 bases. Germline lookup yields CDR1 LNHDA and CDR2 SQIVND (reference sequence). Here the CDR3 DNA reads TGTGCCAGTAGTATAGGGCAGGGTGGCGAGCAGTACTTC. Amino acids: CASSIGQGGEQYF.

The rearrangement uses TRBV2 and TRBJ1-5; 10 bases agree with TRBD1. V shed 3 bases and J 0 bases; nucleotides not matched to a gene: 17. This CDR3 is built from 21 residues. The germline V gene encodes CDR1 SNHLY and CDR2 FYNNEI. DNA for the CDR3: TGTGCCAGCAGTGATAGCCGGGACAGGGGCCCCCCGAACAATAGCAATCAGCCCCAGCATTTT. Protein: CASSDSRDRGPPNNSNQPQHF.

The sample holds one count of this clone. This chain uses TRBV5-8 with TRBJ2-4, with D possibly matching TRBD1 (5 bases). The germline CDR1 and CDR2 sequences are SGHTS and YDEGEE. Trimming left V 4 bases short and J 2 bases short, with 10 bases between. The CDR3 is 14 amino acids. CDR3 in amino acids: CASSRAGTKNIQYF. The CDR3 DNA reads TGTGCCAGCAGCAGGGCAGGGACCAAAAACATTCAGTACTTC.

The chain recombines TRBV18 with TRBJ1-3; no clear D. V lost 3 bases, J lost 2 bases, and 14 bases lay in between. The CDR3 is 16 amino acids. CDR1 is KGHSH and CDR2 is LQKENI in the germline V gene. CDR3 coding DNA: TGTGCCAGCTCACCCTCCCAGGCAGAAGCTGGAAACACCATATATTTT. The encoded protein is CASSPSQAEAGNTIYF.

This clone was counted once. J is TRBJ2-3 and V is TRBV5-1, with 10 positions matching TRBD2. V shed 5 bases, J shed 6 bases, and the junction held 6 bases outside the gene matches. CDR1 is SGHRS, CDR2 YFSETQ, per germline. The length of the CDR3 is 14 residues. This chain's CDR3 is CASSRAGGLDTQYF. CDR3 nucleotide sequence: TGCGCCAGCAGTCGAGCGGGGGGGCTTGATACGCAGTATTTT.

This clone was recorded once. The chain has TRBV5-1 and TRBJ2-2; 11 bases align to TRBD2. Germline CDR1 SGHRS, CDR2 YFSETQ. The CDR3 length is 15 residues. Trimming removed 4 bases from V and 5 bases from J; junction bases left unmatched: 4. The CDR3 sequence: CASSISGGATGELFF. The CDR3 DNA reads as TGCGCCAGCAGCATTAGCGGGGGGGCAACCGGGGAGCTGTTTTTT.

The CDR3 spells CASSPGNGNGYTF. For the CDR3, the DNA is TGTGCCAGCAGCCCGGGGAATGGTAATGGCTACACCTTC. V and J are TRBV7-2 and TRBJ1-2; D not certain. This CDR3 is 13 amino acids long. Germline V CDR1 and CDR2: SGHTA, FQGNSA. Trimming took 5 bases from V and 6 from J, leaving 13 bases between them.

The chain uses TRBV30 and TRBJ2-7; 7 bases fit TRBD1. CDR3 length: 15 amino acids. Germline V CDR1 and CDR2: GTSNPN, SVGIG (reference sequence). V was clipped by 2 bases and J by 2 bases; unmatched bases: 9. The CDR3 nucleotides are TGTGCCTGGAGTCGTATTGTAGGACAGGCCTACGAGCAGTACTTC. Translated: CAWSRIVGQAYEQYF.

This clone has more than one count but fewer than ten. The chain links TRBV15 to TRBJ1-3; weak D call: TRBD1 (5 bases). V was clipped by 2 bases and J by 7 bases, with 9 bases between them. This CDR3 has 13 residues. Germline CDR1 is LNHNV and CDR2 is YYDKDF (reference sequence). CDR3: CATSRTSGNTIYF. The CDR3 DNA reads TGTGCCACCAGCAGAACCTCAGGGAACACCATATATTTT. Together with reference TRBV15 and TRBJ1-3, the CDR3 gives the full variable domain: DAMVIQNPRYQVTQFGKPVTLSCSQTLNHNVMYWYQQKSSQAPKLLFHYYDKDFNNEADTPDNFQSRRPNTSFCFLDIRSPGLGDTAMYLCATSRTSGNTIYFGEGSWLTVV.

The DNA for the CDR3 is TGCGCCAGCAGCCAAGGGAGCCTGACAGGGGATCAAGGCGAGCAGTACTTC. It codes for CASSQGSLTGDQGEQYF. The chain recombines TRBV4-1 with TRBJ2-7; 8 bases match TRBD1. In germline, CDR1 is MGHRA, CDR2 YSYEKL. V lost 1 base and J lost 6; bases outside the gene matches: 14. The CDR3 is made up of 17 amino acids.

The chain is built from TRBV7-9 and TRBJ2-2; D remains unclear. CDR1 is SEHNR, CDR2 FQNEAQ, per germline (reference sequence). The V and J ends lost 2 bases and 2 bases respectively, with 12 bases between them. The CDR3 contains 16 residues. Here the CDR3 reads CASSLRVSSNTGELFF. The CDR3 region has the DNA TGTGCCAGCAGCTTAAGAGTCTCCTCTAACACCGGGGAGCTGTTTTTT.

This clone has more than one count but fewer than ten. The chain recombines TRBV7-8 with TRBJ1-2; TRBD1 agrees at 7 bases. The junction had 6 bases not matched to a gene; V was cut back by 6 bases and J by 2 bases. This CDR3 has 14 residues. The germline CDR1 and CDR2 sequences are SGHVS and FQNEAQ. This chain's CDR3 is CASSQTTGNYGYTF. The CDR3 nucleotides read TGTGCCAGCAGTCAAACGACAGGGAACTATGGCTACACCTTC.

The chain joins TRBV5-1 to TRBJ2-5; a possible D gene is TRBD1 (5 bases). CDR3 size: 15 residues. Trimming took 2 bases from V and 2 from J, leaving 13 bases between them. CDR1 is SGHRS and CDR2 is YFSETQ in the germline V gene. The CDR3 DNA reads as TGCGCCAGCAGCTTTTTGGCAGGGTGGCAAGAGACCCAGTACTTC. Its protein is CASSFLAGWQETQYF.

J is TRBJ1-6 and V is TRBV30; TRBD1 matches 8 bases. Trimming at V came to 3 bases and at J to 7 bases, leaving 8 bases not matched to a gene. Germline CDR1 GTSNPN, CDR2 SVGIG (reference sequence). The CDR3 consists of 15 residues. The CDR3 is CAWRVQGAKNSPLHF. CDR3 coding DNA: TGTGCCTGGAGGGTCCAGGGGGCGAAGAATTCACCCCTCCACTTT.

This chain connects TRBV21-1 to TRBJ1-2; TRBD1, the D gene given by the table, was not confirmed from the DNA. TRBV21-1 is a pseudogene segment. This CDR3 is built from 18 residues. The CDR3 loop is CASTPRRKGAKDGYGYTF. In DNA, the CDR3 is TGTGCCAGCACTCCGCGGCGGAAGGGGGCAAAGGATGGCTATGGCTACACCTTC.

The rearrangement joins TRBV3-1 (or the pseudogene TRBV3-2) to TRBJ2-1; D is unresolved. The V end lost 5 bases, the J end lost 8 bases, and 7 bases lay between the germline ends. The CDR3 spans 11 residues. CDR1 and CDR2 from the germline V gene are LGHDT and YNNKEL (reference sequence). The CDR3: CASSYLDEQFF. DNA of the CDR3: TGTGCCAGCAGCTACCTAGATGAGCAGTTCTTC.

V is TRBV5-1 and J is TRBJ1-5, with D perhaps matching TRBD1 (5 bases). Germline V gene sequence: CDR1 SGHRS, CDR2 YFSETQ. Trimming stripped 4 bases from V and 3 bases from J, with 14 bases between. CDR3 size: 15 residues. CDR3 residues: CASSARGDLNQPQHF. CDR3 coding DNA: TGCGCCAGCAGCGCTCGGGGGGACCTCAATCAGCCCCAGCATTTT.

The rearrangement uses TRBV6-2 or TRBV6-3 and TRBJ2-1; D may be TRBD2 (5 bases). V was shortened by 4 bases and J by 10 bases, with 11 bases between the two germline ends. This CDR3 has 12 residues. Germline CDR1 reads MNHEY; CDR2 reads SVGEGT. CDR3 sequence (DNA): TGTGCCAGCAGTTCCAGACTATTCGAGCAGTTCTTC. Its protein product is CASSSRLFEQFF.